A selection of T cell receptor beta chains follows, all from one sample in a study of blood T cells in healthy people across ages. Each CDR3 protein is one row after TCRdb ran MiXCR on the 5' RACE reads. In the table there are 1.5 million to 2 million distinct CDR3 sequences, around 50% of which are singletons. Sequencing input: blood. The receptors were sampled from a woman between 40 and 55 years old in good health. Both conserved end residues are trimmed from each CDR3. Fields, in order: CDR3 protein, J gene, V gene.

CDR3aa: ASSLGGQAAGANVLT
j_gene: TRBJ2-6
v_gene: TRBV7-9

CDR3aa: ASSFGAGDITDTQY
j_gene: TRBJ2-3
v_gene: TRBV27

CDR3aa: ASSLEWETQY
j_gene: TRBJ2-5
v_gene: TRBV5-6

CDR3aa: ASTYGTGVYEQY
j_gene: .
v_gene: TRBV2

CDR3aa: ASRLSGAEADTQY
j_gene: TRBJ2-3
v_gene: TRBV6-5

CDR3aa: ASSPGRAYNEQF
j_gene: TRBJ2-1
v_gene: TRBV4-1

CDR3aa: ASSLSRDNYGYT
j_gene: TRBJ1-2
v_gene: TRBV12-3/TRBV12-4

CDR3aa: ASSLFTSGGNADTQY
j_gene: TRBJ2-3
v_gene: TRBV7-6

CDR3aa: ASSLVQAFQETQY
j_gene: TRBJ2-5
v_gene: TRBV7-9

CDR3aa: ASSPTGTASNSPLH
j_gene: TRBJ1-6
v_gene: TRBV3-1

CDR3aa: ASSYRDQGNQPQH
j_gene: TRBJ1-5
v_gene: TRBV6-6

CDR3aa: ACRTTGHGYEQY
j_gene: TRBJ2-7
v_gene: TRBV28

CDR3aa: ASSLGVAAGLTYNEQF
j_gene: TRBJ2-1
v_gene: TRBV11-1

CDR3aa: ASSLVTLSSYNEQF
j_gene: TRBJ2-1
v_gene: TRBV7-2

CDR3aa: ASSLLGYLYEQY
j_gene: TRBJ2-7
v_gene: TRBV28

CDR3aa: SARDPSGGVKTGELF
j_gene: TRBJ2-2
v_gene: TRBV20-1

CDR3aa: ASRQTGTYGYT
j_gene: TRBJ1-2
v_gene: TRBV12-3/TRBV12-4

CDR3aa: SVEDRGLEDEQF
j_gene: TRBJ2-1
v_gene: TRBV29-1

CDR3aa: AISESRQPPYEQY
j_gene: .
v_gene: TRBV10-3

CDR3aa: ASRLGVYYEQY
j_gene: TRBJ2-7
v_gene: TRBV28

CDR3aa: ASSQEGFYNEKLF
j_gene: TRBJ1-4
v_gene: TRBV4-2

CDR3aa: ASSLKGSVGTQY
j_gene: TRBJ2-3
v_gene: TRBV7-2

CDR3aa: ASSVYTDGEQY
j_gene: TRBJ2-7
v_gene: TRBV12-3/TRBV12-4

CDR3aa: ASSFEGISYNEQY
j_gene: TRBJ2-7
v_gene: TRBV27

CDR3aa: ASSLGYRDRDGYT
j_gene: TRBJ1-2
v_gene: TRBV5-5

CDR3aa: ASSPRGAGGFNEQF
j_gene: TRBJ2-1
v_gene: TRBV9

CDR3aa: ASSRDRLPNNSPLH
j_gene: TRBJ1-6
v_gene: TRBV12-3/TRBV12-4

CDR3aa: ASSFTSGGVKNIQY
j_gene: TRBJ2-4
v_gene: TRBV7-2

CDR3aa: ASSYDEGKTYNEQF
j_gene: TRBJ2-1
v_gene: TRBV6-5

CDR3aa: ATNKREVYGYT
j_gene: TRBJ1-2
v_gene: TRBV12-3/TRBV12-4

CDR3aa: ASSQVLSDRGIDNEQF
j_gene: TRBJ2-1
v_gene: TRBV4-1

CDR3aa: ASSRVGMDGNTQY
j_gene: TRBJ2-3
v_gene: TRBV28

CDR3aa: ASSGRDGAYGYT
j_gene: TRBJ1-2
v_gene: TRBV9

CDR3aa: ASSHSFGLAGSTDTQY
j_gene: TRBJ2-3
v_gene: TRBV4-1

CDR3aa: ASSYSVRSSYNEQF
j_gene: TRBJ2-1
v_gene: TRBV6-6

CDR3aa: ASSRQGKNTEAF
j_gene: TRBJ1-1
v_gene: TRBV5-5

CDR3aa: SVPGHPRGSYEQY
j_gene: .
v_gene: TRBV20-1

CDR3aa: ASSQGEITDTQY
j_gene: TRBJ2-3
v_gene: TRBV5-1

CDR3aa: ASSLLGSYYEQY
j_gene: TRBJ2-7
v_gene: TRBV7-2

CDR3aa: ASSPPGREGEQY
j_gene: .
v_gene: TRBV28

CDR3aa: ASSAARGRETQY
j_gene: TRBJ2-5
v_gene: TRBV9

CDR3aa: ATSSRTTNNEQF
j_gene: TRBJ2-1
v_gene: TRBV15

CDR3aa: ASASGGMSYNEQF
j_gene: TRBJ2-1
v_gene: TRBV27

CDR3aa: ASSQDSGGGNTEAF
j_gene: TRBJ1-1
v_gene: TRBV3-1

CDR3aa: ASREAGGSYEQY
j_gene: TRBJ2-7
v_gene: TRBV12-3/TRBV12-4

CDR3aa: ASSWPDRGGLF
j_gene: TRBJ1-4
v_gene: TRBV5-5

CDR3aa: ASRQMTGSSEQF
j_gene: TRBJ2-1
v_gene: TRBV10-2

CDR3aa: ASSAGGSQETQY
j_gene: TRBJ2-5
v_gene: TRBV25-1

CDR3aa: ASSTTESQEKLF
j_gene: TRBJ1-4
v_gene: TRBV7-9

CDR3aa: SARRLAGIYNEQF
j_gene: TRBJ2-1
v_gene: TRBV20-1

CDR3aa: ASSSRDRGFSNQPQH
j_gene: TRBJ1-5
v_gene: TRBV6-2/TRBV6-3

CDR3aa: ASSPAGQGGYTQYGYT
j_gene: TRBJ1-2
v_gene: TRBV6-1

CDR3aa: SARETASNQPQH
j_gene: TRBJ1-5
v_gene: TRBV20-1

CDR3aa: ASSLRSRIKETQY
j_gene: TRBJ2-5
v_gene: TRBV13

CDR3aa: ASSESSSTGPKNIQY
j_gene: TRBJ2-4
v_gene: TRBV10-1

CDR3aa: ASSLSRDRVGEQY
j_gene: TRBJ2-5
v_gene: TRBV7-2

CDR3aa: ASRVTVPDYEQY
j_gene: TRBJ2-7
v_gene: TRBV5-1

CDR3aa: ASSLQNLNEQF
j_gene: TRBJ2-1
v_gene: TRBV2

CDR3aa: ASSTRQRSDYGYT
j_gene: TRBJ1-2
v_gene: TRBV9